What follows are 27 T cell receptor beta chains derived from one specimen sequenced in a study of blood T cell repertoires in COVID-19. The assay was immunoSEQ multiplex PCR, and TCRdb's table has in-frame clones only and misses some. The data contain fewer than 250,000 clones, around 88% of them seen just once; the ten biggest clones take up 5.5% to 6.5%. The sequenced material came from peripheral blood. All receptors derive from a woman older than 75 with COVID-19, enrolled during active disease.

The chain links TRBV5-4 to TRBJ1-2; possible D gene TRBD1, 5 bases. The ends were cut back, 2 bases at V and 4 bases at J, with 18 bases in the middle. The CDR3 has 16 amino acids. The germline gives CDR1 SGHNT, CDR2 YYREEE (reference sequence). CDR3 loop: CASSLGAGLGGYGYTF. The CDR3 DNA sequence: TGTGCCAGCAGCTTAGGGGCAGGGTTGGGGGGCTATGGCTACACCTTC.

V is TRBV30 and J is TRBJ1-1; 9 bases line up with TRBD1. J lost 6 bases, V lost 4 bases, and 0 bases had no gene match. CDR3 length: 11 residues. From germline, CDR1 is GTSNPN and CDR2 SVGIG (reference sequence). DNA of the CDR3: TGTGCCTGGAACAGGGGGCCTGAAGCTTTCTTT. Protein product: CAWNRGPEAFF.

Comments on this clone: Distinct nucleotide sequences in the sample also encode this CDR3. The chain has TRBV7-2 and TRBJ1-1; D unclear. CDR3 length: 13 residues. Germline assignment: CDR1 SGHTA and CDR2 FQGNSA. Trimming took 4 bases from V and 0 from J, leaving 6 bases between them. CDR3 DNA sequence: TGTGCCAGCAGCTCCCAGGTGAACACTGAAGCTTTCTTT. Translated: CASSSQVNTEAFF.

The chain combines TRBV28 with TRBJ1-2; D may be TRBD1 (5 bases). Germline V gene data show CDR1 as MDHEN and CDR2 as SYDVKM. The CDR3 extends over 13 amino acids. Trimming took 5 bases from V and 4 from J, leaving 11 bases between them. The CDR3 DNA follows: TGTGCCAGCAGTGCGGCAGGGCCCTATGGCTACACCTTC. Translation gives CASSAAGPYGYTF.

The chain is built from TRBV6-6 and TRBJ1-1, with 10 bases matching TRBD1. This CDR3 is built from 13 residues. Germline CDR1 MNHNY, CDR2 SVGAGI (reference sequence). The ends lost 7 bases at V and 4 bases at J; junction bases unmatched: 3. The CDR3 region is CASKDRGPTEAFF. CDR3 DNA: TGTGCCAGCAAAGACAGGGGGCCCACTGAAGCTTTCTTT.

The chain combines TRBV10-1 with TRBJ2-5, with D perhaps matching TRBD1 (6 bases). V lost 5 bases and J lost 4, with 14 bases in between. Germline V gives CDR1 WNHNN, CDR2 SYGVQD (reference sequence). The CDR3 consists of 14 residues. The CDR3 region is CASSSGQLGETQYF. Here the CDR3 DNA reads TGCGCCAGCAGTTCCGGACAGCTAGGAGAGACCCAGTACTTC.

This chain joins TRBV7-2 and TRBJ2-5; weak D call: TRBD2 (5 bases). This CDR3 spans 14 amino acids. The germline V gene encodes CDR1 SGHTA and CDR2 FQGNSA. Trimming pared 5 bases from V and 7 bases from J, leaving 17 bases between. This chain's CDR3 is CASSPRPSEGTQYF. The DNA of the CDR3 is TGTGCCAGCAGCCCTCGCCCCAGCGAGGGGACCCAGTACTTC.

The chain uses TRBV9 and TRBJ2-2, with TRBD1 matching over 7 bases. CDR1 is SGDLS and CDR2 is YYNGEE in the germline V gene. This CDR3 contains 19 residues. With 5 bases clipped from V and 7 bases from J, the junction kept 23 bases outside the gene matches. The CDR3 DNA sequence: TGTGCCAGCAGTAGAGAGGCTCTAGACAGGGTAAAAAGTCGCGGGGAGCTGTTTTTT. Protein sequence: CASSREALDRVKSRGELFF.

This chain joins TRBV7-6 and TRBJ1-3; a possible D gene is TRBD1 (5 bases). V dropped 0 bases and J dropped 0 bases, with 12 bases sitting between them. This CDR3 has 17 residues. The V gene's germline CDR1 is SGHVS and CDR2 FNYEAQ. The CDR3 region is CASSLAAGQGSGNTIYF. The CDR3 DNA is TGTGCCAGCAGCTTAGCGGCGGGGCAGGGCTCTGGAAACACCATATATTTT.

The gene calls are TRBV6-6 and TRBJ1-2; D unresolved. Trimming pared 7 bases from V and 4 bases from J, leaving 16 bases between. The CDR3 totals 14 residues. CDR1 and CDR2 from the germline V gene are MNHNY and SVGAGI (reference sequence). DNA of the CDR3: TGTGCCAGCACCGAGAGGGCGTCTAGCTATGGCTACACCTTC. It encodes CASTERASSYGYTF.

This clone was seen just once. This sequence joins TRBV5-4 and TRBJ1-6; TRBD1 might be the D (5 bases). Germline V CDR1 and CDR2: SGHNT, YYREEE (reference sequence). This CDR3 comprises 18 residues. V was pared by 4 bases and J by 6 bases, with 23 bases between. The CDR3 nucleotides are TGTGCCAGCAGCCCTCGCCCTCCAGGGTTTGTTTCTAATTCACCCCTCCACTTT. Its translation is CASSPRPPGFVSNSPLHF.

J is TRBJ1-2 and V is TRBV11-2; no definite D call. The CDR3 runs to 13 residues. Trimming left V 0 bases short and J 3 bases short, with 5 bases between. From germline, CDR1 is SGHAT and CDR2 FQNNGV. The CDR3 nucleotides read TGTGCCAGCAGCTTAGACAGGTACTATGGCTACACCTTC. Its translation: CASSLDRYYGYTF.

This rearrangement joins TRBV30 to TRBJ1-6; D is uncertain. Germline V gives CDR1 GTSNPN, CDR2 SVGIG (reference sequence). Trimming shortened V by 0 bases and J by 10 bases, and 13 bases separated the two germline ends. The CDR3 is made up of 14 amino acids. CDR3 coding DNA: TGTGCCTGGAGTGTAACCGGGATGGGATCACCCCTCCACTTT. Translating it yields CAWSVTGMGSPLHF.

The chain carries TRBV20-1 and TRBJ1-2; no reliable D call. This CDR3 region has 14 residues. Germline V gene lookup returns CDR1 DFQATT and CDR2 SNEGSKA (reference sequence). The V end lost 3 bases, the J end lost 4 bases, and 15 bases lay between the germline ends. The CDR3 region is CSASGIGAVYGYTF. CDR3 coding DNA: TGCAGTGCTAGTGGCATTGGTGCAGTCTATGGCTACACCTTC.

This clone was picked up a small number of times. The chain employs TRBV4-3 and TRBJ1-2; 7 bases match TRBD1. The CDR3 extends over 14 amino acids. V lost 0 bases and J lost 5; bases outside the gene matches: 3. Germline assignment: CDR1 LGHNA and CDR2 YSLEER. CDR3 nucleotide sequence: TGCGCCAGCAGCCAAGAGAGGACAGGATATGGCTACACCTTC. Amino acids: CASSQERTGYGYTF.

The rearrangement links TRBV27 to TRBJ1-1; D is undetermined. CDR1 is MNHEY, CDR2 SMNVEV, per germline (reference sequence). Trimming pared 3 bases from V and 1 base from J, leaving 6 bases between. The CDR3 covers 13 residues. As DNA, the CDR3 is TGTGCCAGCAGTTTGTATCCGAACACTGAAGCTTTCTTT. Translation: CASSLYPNTEAFF.

This clone has a single count. The V gene is TRBV29-1, the J gene TRBJ2-3; D is perhaps TRBD1 (6 bases). Trimming cost V 1 base and J 6 bases, with 17 bases left between them. The V gene's germline CDR1 is SQVTM and CDR2 ANQGSEA. This CDR3 region has 15 residues. CDR3 amino acids: CSVEAGTPTGDTQYF. CDR3 nucleotide sequence: TGCAGCGTTGAAGCCGGGACACCCACCGGGGATACGCAGTATTTT.

This chain links TRBV3-1 (or the pseudogene TRBV3-2) with TRBJ2-6, with D tentatively TRBD2 (5 bases). Trimming stripped 4 bases from V and 2 bases from J, with 9 bases between. CDR3 length: 15 residues. Germline CDR1 is LGHDT and CDR2 is YNNKEL (reference sequence). This CDR3 reads CASSPEGAGANVLTF. CDR3 bases: TGTGCCAGCAGCCCCGAGGGTGCTGGGGCCAACGTCCTGACTTTC.

The chain couples TRBV5-8 to TRBJ1-5, with D uncertain. This CDR3 spans 15 amino acids. The germline V gene encodes CDR1 SGHTS and CDR2 YDEGEE. Trimming took off 0 bases at V and 0 bases at J, with 7 bases between the two ends. This CDR3 reads CASSLVLGSNQPQHF. The CDR3 DNA sequence: TGTGCCAGCAGCTTGGTACTCGGTAGCAATCAGCCCCAGCATTTT.

This sequence joins TRBV5-1 and TRBJ2-1, with a tentative D call TRBD1 (5 bases). Per germline, CDR1 SGHRS and CDR2 YFSETQ. The CDR3 runs 13 residues. V was shortened by 1 base and J by 10 bases, with 12 bases between the two germline ends. The CDR3 loop is CASSLLGAREQFF. As DNA, the CDR3 is TGCGCCAGCAGCTTGCTAGGGGCGCGGGAGCAGTTCTTC.

This chain connects TRBV5-1 to TRBJ1-1; a weak D match, TRBD1 (5 bases). The CDR3 length is 14 residues. CDR1 is SGHRS and CDR2 is YFSETQ in the germline V gene. Trimming took off 0 bases at V and 6 bases at J, with 12 bases between the two ends. CDR3 coding DNA: TGCGCCAGCAGCTTGGGGGGCGCGTTCGCTGAAGCTTTCTTT. Its translation: CASSLGGAFAEAFF.

J is TRBJ2-7 and V is TRBV19; 8 bases align to TRBD1. CDR1 is LNHDA and CDR2 is SQIVND in the germline V gene (reference sequence). The CDR3 is 13 amino acids. V was pared by 10 bases and J by 0 bases, with 5 bases of the junction left unmatched. In DNA, the CDR3 is TGTGCCACCTTGGACAGGGCCTCCTACGAGCAGTACTTC. This sequence encodes CATLDRASYEQYF.

This sequence joins TRBV5-1 and TRBJ1-4, with unresolved D. The CDR3 has 14 residues. Germline V gene sequence: CDR1 SGHRS, CDR2 YFSETQ. V gave up 10 bases and J gave up 4 bases, with 17 bases separating them. The CDR3 nucleotides read TGCGCCTGCGCCGAGGGAGGCTTTAATGAAAAACTGTTTTTT. Protein: CACAEGGFNEKLFF.

The V call is TRBV6-2 or TRBV6-3, the J call TRBJ2-2, with TRBD1 as a possible D gene (5 bases). Trimming removed 6 bases from V and 1 base from J, with 9 bases in between. From germline, CDR1 is MNHEY and CDR2 SVGEGT. The CDR3 sequence is 14 residues long. DNA for the CDR3: TGTGCCAGCAGCACCGACAGGAACACCGGGGAGCTGTTTTTT. Translated: CASSTDRNTGELFF.

The genes are TRBV12-3 or TRBV12-4 and TRBJ2-7; 12 bases fit TRBD2. Trimming cost V 10 bases and J 7 bases; bases outside gene matches: 5. The CDR3 runs 12 residues. This CDR3 is CATGTSGSEQYF. The CDR3 region has the DNA TGTGCCACCGGGACTAGCGGGTCGGAGCAGTACTTC.

This clone occurred a few times. This chain connects TRBV2 to TRBJ1-2; D may be TRBD1 (6 bases). The CDR3 length is 14 residues. Germline V CDR1 and CDR2: SNHLY, FYNNEI. Trimming took off 3 bases at V and 2 bases at J, with 10 bases between the two ends. CDR3 loop: CASSDLGANYGYTF. CDR3 coding DNA: TGTGCCAGCAGTGATTTGGGGGCGAACTATGGCTACACCTTC.

V usage is TRBV28 and J usage is TRBJ1-2; 8 nucleotides agree with TRBD1. V lost 7 bases to trimming and J lost 3 bases; unmatched junction nucleotides: 7. The length of the CDR3 is 14 residues. Germline CDR1 and CDR2: MDHEN and SYDVKM. The CDR3 loop reads CASTFDRGDYGYTF. Written as DNA, the CDR3 is TGTGCCAGCACCTTCGACAGGGGAGACTATGGCTACACCTTC.